The T cell receptor beta chain described here comes from a study of cytomegalovirus exposure and HLA in healthy donors. On this clone: Its antigen is not known.

This CDR3 is built from 18 residues. J gave up 2 bases and V 4 bases, and 6 bases lay outside the gene matches. The germline V gene encodes CDR1 MGHRA and CDR2 YSYEKL. Use of 60 Vbeta and 13 Jbeta primers characterized the PCR. Clones were read by immunoSEQ multiplex PCR, and TCRdb kept only the in-frame ones, dropping some. The sample yields 90,000 to 150,000 clones, roughly 65% seen once. Findings and limits, study-wide: CMV antigen specificity was confirmed in vitro for a few CMV-associated chains. Analyzed later, most CMV-associated TCR beta chains appeared HLA-restricted. Later work showed greater clonal expansion in HLA-associated TCR beta chains than in equally common others.

The chain combines TRBV4-1 with TRBJ2-3; 16 positions match TRBD2. Material: PBMCs. This clonotype originated in a man aged 40-55 years in good health and CMV-seropositive. The CDR3 spells CASSPGTSGRADTDTQYF. DNA of the CDR3: TGCGCCAGCAGCCCGGGGACTAGCGGGAGGGCCGACACAGATACGCAGTATTTT.